The 10 T cell receptor beta chains reported below all come from one sample, sequenced in a study of blood T cell repertoires in COVID-19. The repertoire was sequenced with immunoSEQ multiplex PCR; TCRdb's copy has only in-frame clones and lacks some. The table records over 450,000 clones, about 88% of them present only once. The sequencing sample was made of peripheral blood. These receptors were obtained from a woman aged 45-65 years with COVID-19, enrolled during active disease.

V is TRBV24-1 and J is TRBJ1-1; D possibly corresponds to TRBD1 (6 bases). Germline V gene data show CDR1 as KGHDR and CDR2 as SFDVKD. Between the trimmed V and J ends, which lost 2 bases and 6 bases, there was a span of 6 bases. The CDR3 is 12 amino acids. The CDR3 spells CATSDSGAEAFF. In nucleotides, the CDR3 is TGTGCCACCAGTGATTCAGGGGCTGAAGCTTTCTTT.

The J gene is TRBJ2-7, the V gene TRBV4-1; D is perhaps TRBD1 (7 bases). The germline gives CDR1 MGHRA, CDR2 YSYEKL. Trimming took off 0 bases at V and 13 bases at J, with 19 bases between the two ends. The CDR3 sequence is 14 residues long. The DNA of the CDR3 is TGCGCCAGCAGCCAAGATCCGGTCAGGGGGGTGCTCTACTTC. Its translation is CASSQDPVRGVLYF.

The rearrangement joins TRBV5-6 to TRBJ2-3, with TRBD1 matching 8 bases. This CDR3 has 16 amino acids. The J segment lost 1 base and the V segment lost 0 bases, leaving 4 bases of the junction unmatched. The germline V gene encodes CDR1 SGHDT and CDR2 YYEEEE. The CDR3 DNA reads as TGTGCCAGCAGCTTGGGGACAGGGTTCCGCACAGATACGCAGTATTTT. It translates to CASSLGTGFRTDTQYF.

This chain connects TRBV6-1 to TRBJ1-2, with D maybe TRBD1 (5 bases). This CDR3 has 14 residues. V dropped 2 bases and J dropped 4 bases, with 11 bases sitting between them. CDR1 and CDR2 from the germline V gene are MNHNS and SASEGT. The CDR3: CASSERGAGYGYTF. The CDR3 coding sequence is TGTGCCAGCAGTGAAAGGGGCGCAGGCTATGGCTACACCTTC.

V is TRBV2 and J is TRBJ2-7; 9 nucleotides line up with TRBD2. The CDR3 extends over 14 amino acids. Germline V gene sequence: CDR1 SNHLY, CDR2 FYNNEI. V was clipped by 7 bases and J by 7 bases; unmatched bases: 11. The DNA for the CDR3 is TGTGCCAGCACGGTGGGGGCTAGCGGGGTTGAGCAGTACTTC. Encoded protein: CASTVGASGVEQYF.

The CDR3 DNA sequence: TGTGCCAGCAGCTCACGGGGGAACGGGGTGGGAACGCAGTATTTT. This translates into CASSSRGNGVGTQYF. The chain carries TRBV11-2 and TRBJ2-3, with D maybe TRBD2 (6 bases). Germline loops: CDR1 SGHAT, CDR2 FQNNGV. V was cut by 4 bases and J by 9 bases, with 20 bases left in between. This CDR3 region has 15 residues. The complete variable domain, with remaining parts taken from reference TRBV11-2 and TRBJ2-3, reads EAGVAQSPRYKIIEKRQSVAFWCNPISGHATLYWYQQILGQGPKLLIQFQNNGVVDDSQLPKDRFSAERLKGVDSTLKIQPAKLEDSAVYLCASSSRGNGVGTQYFGPGTRLTVL.

The chain employs TRBV2 and TRBJ1-1; perhaps TRBD1 as D (5 bases). The CDR3 runs to 17 residues. CDR1 is SNHLY and CDR2 is FYNNEI in the germline V gene. Trimming left V 5 bases short and J 0 bases short, with 19 bases between. The CDR3 loop is CASSLGGGLGLNTEAFF. The CDR3 bases are TGTGCCAGCAGTCTCGGGGGGGGATTGGGGTTGAACACTGAAGCTTTCTTT.

The rearrangement links TRBV12-3 or TRBV12-4 to TRBJ2-2; D gene ambiguous. This CDR3 has 13 residues. Trimming stripped 3 bases from V and 4 bases from J, with 6 bases between. CDR3 bases: TGTGCCAGCAGTTTCGTAGTCACCGGGGAGCTGTTTTTT. Its protein is CASSFVVTGELFF.

The V gene is TRBV19, the J gene TRBJ1-3, with 10 bases fitting TRBD1. V lost 11 bases to trimming and J lost 2 bases; unmatched junction nucleotides: 0. This CDR3 has 12 residues. Per germline, CDR1 LNHDA and CDR2 SQIVND (reference sequence). DNA for the CDR3: TGTGCCGGACAGGGGGCTGGAAACACCATATATTTT. It is translated as CAGQGAGNTIYF.

This clone appeared once. The J gene is TRBJ2-3, the V gene TRBV9, with a weak D call TRBD2 (7 bases). The germline CDR1 and CDR2 sequences are SGDLS and YYNGEE. This CDR3 region has 17 residues. With 0 bases removed from V and 5 bases from J, the gap between germline ends came to 19 bases. The CDR3 sequence: CASSVDVIGGAEDTQYF. In nucleotides, the CDR3 is TGTGCCAGCAGCGTAGACGTAATTGGGGGGGCTGAAGATACGCAGTATTTT.